A selection of T cell receptor beta chains follows, all from one sample in a study of human T cells and chemical hapten exposure. Each CDR3 protein gets one entry after TCRdb re-called the RACE reads with MiXCR. The profile shows more than 300,000 distinct CDR3 sequences, 4.5% to 7% of them singletons. This sample comprised whole blood, obtained in connection with sensitization to the hapten diphenylcyclopropenone (DPC). The source of these receptors is a woman under 30 with alopecia areata. Some clones in this sample may be carry-over from other donors' samples. CDR3s include the opening cysteine and the closing phenylalanine or tryptophan. D genes are given only for firm matches. Not all rows give a size; the values are once, few, many and, for expanded clones, a class.

many | TRBJ1-2 | . | TRBV20-1 | CSARRAGDGYTF | TGCAGTGCTAGAAGGGCTGGCGATGGCTACACCTTC
few | TRBJ2-3 | TRBD1 | TRBV29-1 | CSVESRGTGLDTQYF | TGCAGCGTTGAATCAAGAGGGACAGGGTTAGATACGCAGTATTTT
. | TRBJ2-5 | TRBD2 | TRBV27 | CASSSLAGDQETQYF | TGTGCCAGCAGTTCTCTAGCGGGGGACCAAGAGACCCAGTACTTC
. | TRBJ2-5 | . | TRBV7-9 | CASTAYRGETQYF | TGTGCCAGCACCGCTTACCGGGGAGAGACCCAGTACTTC
. | TRBJ2-3 | TRBD2 | TRBV27 | CASSTLAGTSTDTQYF | TGTGCCAGCAGTACGTTAGCGGGGACTAGCACAGATACGCAGTATTTT
many | TRBJ2-2 | . | TRBV6-6 | CASRLDGANTGELFF | TGTGCCAGCAGACTGGACGGAGCGAACACCGGGGAGCTGTTTTTT
many | TRBJ1-1 | . | TRBV7-8 | CASSLFTGIDTEAFF | TGTGCCAGCAGTCTGTTTACAGGGATAGACACTGAAGCTTTCTTT
. | TRBJ2-5 | TRBD1 | TRBV6-6 | CASSEDRGHQTQYF | TGTGCCAGCAGCGAGGACAGGGGGCACCAGACCCAGTACTTC
few | TRBJ2-5 | TRBD1 | TRBV12-3/TRBV12-4 | CASSVRRDREETQYF | TGTGCCAGCAGTGTACGCCGGGACAGGGAAGAGACCCAGTACTTC
. | TRBJ1-2 | . | TRBV7-4 | CASSLAGPNYGYTF | TGTGCCAGCAGCTTAGCGGGGCCCAACTATGGCTACACCTTC
. | TRBJ1-1 | TRBD1 | TRBV4-3 | CPSSHTGTGDSEAFF | TGCCCCAGCAGCCATACCGGGACAGGAGACTCTGAAGCTTTCTTT
. | TRBJ2-7 | . | TRBV7-9 | CASSAPGTLNEQYF | TGTGCCAGCAGCGCGCCCGGGACATTGAACGAGCAGTACTTC
many | TRBJ1-1 | . | TRBV6-2/TRBV6-3 | CASSYLDSNTEAFF | TGTGCCAGCAGTTATTTGGACAGCAACACTGAAGCTTTCTTT
few | TRBJ1-3 | TRBD1 | TRBV6-6 | CASITGVSGNTIYF | TGTGCCAGCATTACAGGGGTCTCTGGAAACACCATATATTTT
many | TRBJ1-1 | . | TRBV11-2 | CASSSLARTNTEAFF | TGTGCCAGCAGCTCTCTGGCTCGGACCAACACTGAAGCTTTCTTT
few | TRBJ2-2 | TRBD1 | TRBV12-3/TRBV12-4 | CASRPGQENTGELFF | TGTGCCAGCCGCCCTGGACAGGAGAACACCGGGGAGCTGTTTTTT
. | TRBJ1-6 | . | TRBV4-2 | CASSQDRVSSSYNSPLHF | TGTGCCAGCAGCCAAGATAGAGTTTCAAGCTCCTATAATTCACCCCTCCACTTT
many | TRBJ2-3 | . | TRBV14 | CASSHADTQYF | TGTGCCAGCAGCCACGCAGATACGCAGTATTTT
many | TRBJ2-1 | . | TRBV10-3 | CAISESGDDEQFF | TGTGCCATCAGTGAATCGGGGGACGATGAGCAGTTCTTC
. | TRBJ1-6 | . | TRBV5-8 | CASSLPEGGRLTPLHF | TGTGCCAGCAGCTTGCCTGAAGGGGGGAGATTGACACCCCTCCACTTT
many | TRBJ1-4 | . | TRBV7-9 | CASSLVDGEKLFF | TGTGCCAGCAGCTTAGTGGATGGTGAAAAACTGTTTTTT
many | TRBJ1-2 | . | TRBV7-3 | CASSLIASGEWNYGYTF | TGTGCCAGCAGCTTAATAGCATCGGGGGAGTGGAACTATGGCTACACCTTC
. | TRBJ1-5 | TRBD1 | TRBV4-1 | CASSHPDRVYSNQPQHF | TGCGCCAGCAGCCATCCGGACAGGGTTTATAGCAATCAGCCCCAGCATTTT
many | TRBJ2-1 | . | TRBV11-2 | CASSFGAFISSYNEQFF | TGTGCCAGCAGCTTCGGGGCTTTTATAAGCTCCTACAATGAGCAGTTCTTC
many | TRBJ1-6 | . | TRBV6-5 | CASSYSWSSYNSPLHF | TGTGCCAGCAGTTACTCGTGGAGCTCCTATAATTCACCCCTCCACTTT
few | TRBJ1-3 | TRBD1 | TRBV6-6 | CASRSRDSSSGNTIYF | TGTGCCAGCAGGAGTCGGGACAGCTCCTCTGGAAACACCATATATTTT
many | TRBJ1-5 | . | TRBV27 | CASSSGSQPQHF | TGTGCCAGCAGTTCCGGAAGTCAGCCCCAGCATTTT
many | TRBJ1-5 | . | TRBV27 | CASSFKGGQPQHF | TGTGCCAGCAGTTTTAAGGGGGGTCAGCCCCAGCATTTT
many | TRBJ2-3 | . | TRBV10-3 | CAISRGYQGGGTDTQYF | TGTGCCATCAGCCGCGGTTACCAGGGGGGGGGCACAGATACGCAGTATTTT
many | TRBJ1-1 | TRBD1 | TRBV6-6 | CASMGTVNVNTEAFF | TGTGCCAGCATGGGGACAGTTAACGTGAACACTGAAGCTTTCTTT
few | TRBJ1-1 | TRBD1 | TRBV7-8 | CASSSRPGGEAFF | TGTGCCAGCAGCTCCCGGCCAGGGGGAGAAGCTTTCTTT
many | TRBJ2-4 | . | TRBV12-3/TRBV12-4 | CASSFSGLSKNIQYF | TGTGCCAGCAGTTTTTCAGGGTTGAGCAAAAACATTCAGTACTTC
few | TRBJ2-1 | TRBD2 | TRBV20-1 | CSALRSGGYYNEQFF | TGCAGTGCTCTCCGTAGCGGGGGCTACTACAATGAGCAGTTCTTC
few | TRBJ1-1 | . | TRBV18 | CASSPSPGEYTEAFF | TGTGCCAGCTCACCATCTCCAGGGGAATACACTGAAGCTTTCTTT